This T cell receptor (beta chain) was retrieved from a study of cytomegalovirus exposure and HLA in healthy donors. Study findings and constraints: Earlier analysis found most TCR beta V segments productive about 87% or about 30% of the time. It emerged from a later analysis that several of the most significant clusters appeared to be linked to common viral pathogens.

In regard to this clone: What it binds is not known.

PCR amplification relied on 60 Vbeta primers (plus 13 Jbeta primers). How the authors handled the data: Some 11 million of the about 80 million unique TCR beta chains counted in a later analysis were shared. Only in-frame clones appear in the TCRdb table, and some are missing; sequencing was by immunoSEQ multiplex PCR. V and J calls and clone size are those listed in that table; D and trimming were worked out from the DNA. Of approximately 290,000 clones listed, about four fifths are singletons. The TCR was taken from a girl under 10 years old in good health and CMV-seronegative. Input material: PBMCs.

CDR3 region: CSVTRGLTDTQYF. DNA of the CDR3: TGCAGCGTTACCCGGGGTCTCACAGATACGCAGTATTTT. The chain is built from TRBV29-1 and TRBJ2-3; a possible D gene is TRBD2 (5 bases). The CDR3 totals 13 residues. The germline V gene has CDR1 SQVTM and CDR2 ANQGSEA. The V end was cut by 5 bases, the J end by 2 bases, with 11 bases between.